This is a list of T cell receptor beta chains from one sample in a study of Graves' ophthalmopathy and Graves' hyperthyroidism. TCRdb itself ran the multiplex PCR reads through MiXCR, one entry per CDR3 protein. The data contain around 520,000 distinct CDR3 sequences, under 45% of them seen just once; the ten biggest clones take up about 4.2%. The specimen was peripheral blood or thyroid tissue (not recorded which). These receptors originate from an adult man with Graves' hyperthyroidism. Both conserved end residues are part of each CDR3. D genes are given only for firm matches. The size of a clone is reported for some rows only, either as once, few or many, or as a class for expanded clones.

many | TRBJ2-1 | TRBV9 | TRBD2 | CASSAQGLVGDEQFF | TGTGCCAGCAGCGCCCAGGGACTAGTAGGGGACGAGCAGTTCTTC
many | TRBJ2-2 | TRBV5-1 | TRBD2 | CASSQDRATSGPNTGELFF | TGCGCCAGCAGCCAAGATCGAGCGACTAGCGGACCGAACACCGGGGAGCTGTTTTTT
. | TRBJ2-3 | TRBV7-2 | . | CASSLALRDTQYF | TGTGCCAGCAGCTTAGCTCTCCGGGATACGCAGTATTTT
many | TRBJ2-7 | TRBV7-9 | TRBD1 | CASSFRDRGTGEQYF | TGCGCCAGCAGCTTCCGGGACAGGGGTACGGGTGAGCAGTACTTC
once | TRBJ2-3 | TRBV7-8 | TRBD2 | CASSFSGIKDTQYF | TGCGCCAGCAGCTTCAGCGGGATTAAAGATACGCAGTATTTT
few | TRBJ1-2 | TRBV11-2 | TRBD1 | CASSIGGGVGVDYGYTF | TGTGCCAGCAGCATAGGAGGGGGCGTCGGGGTCGACTATGGCTACACCTTC
once | TRBJ2-4 | TRBV12-3/TRBV12-4 | TRBD1 | CASSRGQGRPKNIQYF | TGTGCCAGCAGTCGGGGACAGGGTAGGCCCAAAAACATTCAGTACTTC
few | TRBJ1-6 | TRBV9 | . | CASSADTRGHYSPLHF | TGTGCCAGCAGCGCCGATACACGGGGCCATTATTCACCCCTCCACTTT
. | TRBJ1-2 | TRBV6-5 | TRBD1 | CASRPGQGFGYTF | TGTGCCAGCAGACCGGGACAGGGCTTTGGCTACACCTTC
. | TRBJ2-5 | TRBV7-2 | TRBD2 | CASSFGAGRARETQYF | TGTGCCAGCAGCTTTGGCGCCGGGAGGGCGCGCGAGACCCAGTACTTC
. | TRBJ2-5 | TRBV2 | . | CASSEGWVQETQYF | TGTGCCAGCAGTGAAGGTTGGGTCCAAGAGACCCAGTACTTC
few | TRBJ2-1 | TRBV4-2 | TRBD1 | CASSDRDRGHNEQFF | TGTGCCAGCAGCGACCGGGACAGGGGACACAATGAGCAGTTCTTC
many | TRBJ2-5 | TRBV20-1 | TRBD2 | CSARLAGGPFETQYF | TGCAGTGCACGACTAGCGGGAGGACCGTTTGAGACCCAGTACTTC
many | TRBJ1-1 | TRBV29-1 | . | CSVDLGRFEAFF | TGCAGCGTAGACTTGGGACGTTTCGAAGCTTTCTTT